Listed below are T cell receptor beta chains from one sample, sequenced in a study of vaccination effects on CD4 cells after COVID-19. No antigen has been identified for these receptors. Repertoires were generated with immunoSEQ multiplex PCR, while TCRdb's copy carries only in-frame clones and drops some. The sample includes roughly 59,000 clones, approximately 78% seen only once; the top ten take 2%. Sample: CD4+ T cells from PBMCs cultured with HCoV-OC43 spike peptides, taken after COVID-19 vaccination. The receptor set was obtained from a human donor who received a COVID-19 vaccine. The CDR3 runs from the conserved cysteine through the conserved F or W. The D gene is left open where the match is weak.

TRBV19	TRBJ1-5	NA	CATRSPGQSYSNQPQHF
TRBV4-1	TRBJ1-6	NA	CASSLLEGRTYNSPLHF
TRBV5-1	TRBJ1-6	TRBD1	CASSLAGQGYSPLHF
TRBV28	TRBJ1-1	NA	CASSLSPRGGSQAFF
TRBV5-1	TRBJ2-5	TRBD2	CASSRGGLGNQETQYF
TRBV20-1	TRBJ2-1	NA	CSAGPYNEQFF
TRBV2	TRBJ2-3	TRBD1	CASSPVLQGASDTQYF
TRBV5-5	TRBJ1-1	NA	CASSLAPMNTEAFF
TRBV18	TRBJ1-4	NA	CASSPQATNEKLFF
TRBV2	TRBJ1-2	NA	CASSESGNYGYTF
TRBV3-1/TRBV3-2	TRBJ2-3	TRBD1	CASSQFTGQANTQYF
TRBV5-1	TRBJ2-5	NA	CASSAGQGFGETQYF
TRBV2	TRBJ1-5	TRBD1	CASKDREGQPQHF
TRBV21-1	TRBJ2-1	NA	CASSKRQCSYNEQFF
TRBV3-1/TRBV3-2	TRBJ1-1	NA	CASSHGYGVNTEAFF
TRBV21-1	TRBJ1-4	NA	CASSGPSRYEKLFF
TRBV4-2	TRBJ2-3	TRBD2	CASSQASVWLAGGVSTDTQYF
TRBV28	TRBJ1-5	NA	CASSPGGSNQPQHF
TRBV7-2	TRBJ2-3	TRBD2	CASSASNLAGGTADTQYF
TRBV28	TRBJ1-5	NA	CASSLKGINQPQHF
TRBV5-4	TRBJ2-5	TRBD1	CASSRKDRAETQYF